This T cell receptor beta chain was obtained from a study of response to subunit inactivated influenza vaccine. TCRdb analysed the RT-PCR reads with MiXCR anew, one entry per CDR3 protein. The profile shows hundreds of thousands of distinct CDR3 sequences, 11% of them singletons. Per the germline V gene, CDR1 is SGHRS and CDR2 is YFSETQ. The CDR3 is made up of 17 amino acids. V was pared by 3 bases and J by 2 bases, with 18 bases between. This sample also belongs to another study, concerning T cells expressing NK-cell markers. That investigation notes: As the method of synthesis, 5'RACE template switching with UMIs yielded TCR beta cDNA. Most of the eight sequenced donors tested HCMV-seropositive; one tested seronegative. What remained unclear was the HCMV specificity of expanded NKG2C+ T cell clones.

The source material was PBMCs from blood, sampled on the day of vaccination. The receptor was derived from a man aged 45-65 years who received an inactivated influenza vaccine. This rearrangement joins TRBV5-1 to TRBJ2-1; tentative D call: TRBD2 (6 bases). The CDR3, as DNA: TGCGCCAGCAGCTCTCAGTTAGCCGGAGGGACCTACAATGAGCAGTTCTTC. Translation: CASSSQLAGGTYNEQFF.